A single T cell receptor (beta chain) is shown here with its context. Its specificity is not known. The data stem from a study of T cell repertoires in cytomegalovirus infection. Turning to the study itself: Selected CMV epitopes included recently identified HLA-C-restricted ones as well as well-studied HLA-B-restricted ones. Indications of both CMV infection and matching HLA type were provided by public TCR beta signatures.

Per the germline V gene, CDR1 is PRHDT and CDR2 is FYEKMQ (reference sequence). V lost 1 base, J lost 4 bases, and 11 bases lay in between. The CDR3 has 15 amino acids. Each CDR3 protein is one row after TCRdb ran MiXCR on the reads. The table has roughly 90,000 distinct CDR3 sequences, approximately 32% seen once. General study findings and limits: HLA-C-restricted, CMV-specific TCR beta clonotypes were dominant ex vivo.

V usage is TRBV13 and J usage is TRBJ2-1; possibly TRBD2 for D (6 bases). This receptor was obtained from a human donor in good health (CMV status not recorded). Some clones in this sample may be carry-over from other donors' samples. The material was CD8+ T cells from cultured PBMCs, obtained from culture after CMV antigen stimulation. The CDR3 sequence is CASSLVAEGYNEQFF. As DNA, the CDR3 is TGTGCCAGCAGCTTAGTAGCGGAGGGGTACAATGAGCAGTTCTTC.